This T cell receptor beta chain was captured in a study of spatial heterogeneity in lung cancer. Study-wide background: The donors, about 78 patients with untreated early-stage non-small cell lung cancer, provided the samples. Available follow-up PBMC samples, collected a median of about 2 years post-resection, were sequenced.

Unique molecular identifiers tagged every individual TCR cDNA molecule. From the 5' RACE reads, TCRdb called clonotypes with MiXCR, one entry per CDR3 protein. The sample has around 110,000 distinct CDR3 sequences, 9.5% to 15% seen once. Specified time point: blood at routine non-recurrence follow-up after resection. TCRs were sequenced from unsorted whole RNA of tumor, nontumor lung or PBMC. V was cut by 5 bases and J by 9 bases, with 13 bases left in between. The CDR3 has 12 residues. CDR1 and CDR2 (germline): MGHDK, SYGVNS. Only a few counts were recorded for this clonotype. The receptor's source is a male donor with early-stage non-small cell lung cancer. The specimen was PBMCs, collected at follow-up. This rearrangement joins TRBV25-1 to TRBJ2-5; D assignment may be TRBD1 or TRBD2 (5 bases each). CDR3: CASSTGAVAQYF. The CDR3 DNA sequence: TGTGCCAGCAGTACCGGGGCCGTGGCCCAGTACTTC.